This T cell receptor beta chain came from a study of technical replicates of blood from several donors. The CDR3 runs to 19 residues. Germline V gives CDR1 SEHNR, CDR2 FQNEAQ (reference sequence). Deletions cut 5 bases from V and 0 bases from J, with 25 bases between. The table came from immunoSEQ multiplex PCR; TCRdb's copy has only in-frame clones and leaves some out. The sample carries just over 80,000 clones, roughly 94% recorded once. This TCR was recovered from a human donor in good health. This chain connects TRBV7-9 to TRBJ1-2; a weak D match, TRBD1 (5 bases). Sequencing was done on a sample of T cells isolated from PBMCs. The CDR3 sequence: CASSHPGWRGNRSNYGYTF. The CDR3 bases are TGTGCCAGCAGCCACCCCGGCTGGAGGGGAAATAGGTCTAACTATGGCTACACCTTC.